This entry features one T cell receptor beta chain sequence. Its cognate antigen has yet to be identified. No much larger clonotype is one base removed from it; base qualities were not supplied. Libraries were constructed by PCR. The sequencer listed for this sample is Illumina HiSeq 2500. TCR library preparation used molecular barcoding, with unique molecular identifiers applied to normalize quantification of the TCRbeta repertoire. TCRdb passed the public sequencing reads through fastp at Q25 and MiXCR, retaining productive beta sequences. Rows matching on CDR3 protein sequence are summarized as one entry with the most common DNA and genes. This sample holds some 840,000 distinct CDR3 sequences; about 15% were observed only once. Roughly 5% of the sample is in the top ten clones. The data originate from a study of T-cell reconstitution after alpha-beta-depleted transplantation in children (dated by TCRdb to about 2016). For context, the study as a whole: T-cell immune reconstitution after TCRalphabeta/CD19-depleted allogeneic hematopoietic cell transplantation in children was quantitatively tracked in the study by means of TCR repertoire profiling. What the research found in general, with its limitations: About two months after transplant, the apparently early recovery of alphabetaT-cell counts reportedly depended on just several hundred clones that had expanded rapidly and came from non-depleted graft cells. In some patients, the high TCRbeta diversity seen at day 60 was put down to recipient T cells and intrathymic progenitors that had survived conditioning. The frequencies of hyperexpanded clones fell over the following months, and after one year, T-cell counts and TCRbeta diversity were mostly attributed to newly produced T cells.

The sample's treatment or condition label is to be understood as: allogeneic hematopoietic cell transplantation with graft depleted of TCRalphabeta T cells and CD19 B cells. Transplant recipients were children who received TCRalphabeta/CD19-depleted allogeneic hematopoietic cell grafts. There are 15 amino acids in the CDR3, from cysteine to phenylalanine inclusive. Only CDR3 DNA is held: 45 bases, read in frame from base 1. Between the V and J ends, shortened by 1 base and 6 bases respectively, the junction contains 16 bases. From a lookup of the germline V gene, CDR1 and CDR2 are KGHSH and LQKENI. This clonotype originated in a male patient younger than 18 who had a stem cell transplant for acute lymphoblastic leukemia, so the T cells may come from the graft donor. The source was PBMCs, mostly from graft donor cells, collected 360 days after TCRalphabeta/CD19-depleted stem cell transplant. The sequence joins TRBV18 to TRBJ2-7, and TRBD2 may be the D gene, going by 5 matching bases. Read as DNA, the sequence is TGTGCCAGCTCACCACGTGGCCGGGAAGCTGGCGAGCAGTACTTC. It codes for CASSPRGREAGEQYF.